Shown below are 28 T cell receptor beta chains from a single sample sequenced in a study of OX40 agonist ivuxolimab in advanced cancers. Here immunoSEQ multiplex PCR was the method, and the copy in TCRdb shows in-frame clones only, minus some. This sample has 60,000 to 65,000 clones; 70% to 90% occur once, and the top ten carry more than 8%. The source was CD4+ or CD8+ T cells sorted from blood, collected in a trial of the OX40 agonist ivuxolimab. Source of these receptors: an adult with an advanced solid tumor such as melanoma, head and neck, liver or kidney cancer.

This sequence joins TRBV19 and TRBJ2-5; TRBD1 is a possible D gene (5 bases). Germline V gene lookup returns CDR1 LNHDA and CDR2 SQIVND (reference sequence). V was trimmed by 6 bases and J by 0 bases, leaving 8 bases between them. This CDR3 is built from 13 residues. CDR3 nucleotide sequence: TGTGCCAGTAGGTCGACAGACCAAGAGACCCAGTACTTC. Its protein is CASRSTDQETQYF.

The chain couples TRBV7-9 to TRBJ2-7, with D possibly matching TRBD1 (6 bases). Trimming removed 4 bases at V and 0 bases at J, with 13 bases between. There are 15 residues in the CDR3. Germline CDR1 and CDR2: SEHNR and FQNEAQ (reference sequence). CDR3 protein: CASSYPGDNSYEQYF. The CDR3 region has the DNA TGTGCCAGCAGCTACCCCGGGGACAACTCCTACGAGCAGTACTTC.

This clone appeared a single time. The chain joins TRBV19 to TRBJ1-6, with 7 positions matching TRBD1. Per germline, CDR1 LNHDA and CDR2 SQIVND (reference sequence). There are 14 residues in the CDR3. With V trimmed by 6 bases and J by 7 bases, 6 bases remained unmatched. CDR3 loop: CASRAQGSNSPLHF. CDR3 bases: TGTGCCAGTAGGGCACAGGGGTCGAATTCACCCCTCCACTTT.

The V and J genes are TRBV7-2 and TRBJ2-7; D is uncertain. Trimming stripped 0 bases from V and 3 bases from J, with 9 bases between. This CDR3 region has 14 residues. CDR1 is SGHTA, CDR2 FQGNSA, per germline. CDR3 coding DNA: TGTGCCAGCAGCTTAGCCCACTCTGACTACGAGCAGTACTTC. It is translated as CASSLAHSDYEQYF.

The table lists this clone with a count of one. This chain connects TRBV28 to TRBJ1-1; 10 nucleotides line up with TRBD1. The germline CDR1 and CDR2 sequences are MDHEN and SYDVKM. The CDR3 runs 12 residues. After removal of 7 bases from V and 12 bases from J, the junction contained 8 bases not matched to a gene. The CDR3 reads CASTYRDRGTFF. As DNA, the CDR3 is TGTGCCAGCACATATCGGGACAGGGGAACTTTCTTT.

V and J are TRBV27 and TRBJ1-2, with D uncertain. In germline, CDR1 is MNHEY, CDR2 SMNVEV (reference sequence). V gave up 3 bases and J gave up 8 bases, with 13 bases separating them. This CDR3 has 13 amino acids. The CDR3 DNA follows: TGTGCCAGCAGTTTCCTCCCCATGAGGGGCTACACCTTC. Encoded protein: CASSFLPMRGYTF.

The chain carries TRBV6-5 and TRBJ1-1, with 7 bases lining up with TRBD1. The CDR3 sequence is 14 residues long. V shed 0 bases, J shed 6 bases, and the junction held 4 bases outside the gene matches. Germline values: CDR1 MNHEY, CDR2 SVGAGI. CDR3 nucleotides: TGTGCCAGCAGTTACTCACAGGGGTGGGCTGAAGCTTTCTTT. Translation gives CASSYSQGWAEAFF.

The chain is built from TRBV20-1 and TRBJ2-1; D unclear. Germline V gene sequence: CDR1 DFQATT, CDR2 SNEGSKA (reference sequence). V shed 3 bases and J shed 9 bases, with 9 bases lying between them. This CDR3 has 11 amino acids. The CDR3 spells CSASSSSEQFF. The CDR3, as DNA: TGCAGTGCTAGTTCAAGCAGTGAGCAGTTCTTC.

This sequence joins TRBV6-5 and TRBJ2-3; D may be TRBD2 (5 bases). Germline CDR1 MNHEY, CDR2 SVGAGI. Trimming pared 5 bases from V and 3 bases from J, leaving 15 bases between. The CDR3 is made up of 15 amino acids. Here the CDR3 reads CASSTRDPGTDTQYF. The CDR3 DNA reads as TGTGCCAGCAGTACACGGGATCCCGGGACAGATACGCAGTATTTT.

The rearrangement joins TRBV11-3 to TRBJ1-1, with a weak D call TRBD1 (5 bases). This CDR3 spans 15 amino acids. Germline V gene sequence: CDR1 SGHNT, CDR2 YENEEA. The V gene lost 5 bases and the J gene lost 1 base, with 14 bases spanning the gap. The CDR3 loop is CASSTYGTANTEAFF. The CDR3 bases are TGTGCCAGCAGCACCTACGGGACGGCGAACACTGAAGCTTTCTTT.

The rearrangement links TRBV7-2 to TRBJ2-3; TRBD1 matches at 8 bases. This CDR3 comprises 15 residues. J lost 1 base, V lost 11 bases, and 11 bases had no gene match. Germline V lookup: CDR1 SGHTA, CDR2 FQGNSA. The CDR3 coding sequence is TGTGCCGGTTCTTACTGGGGACAGGGCACAGATACGCAGTATTTT. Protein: CAGSYWGQGTDTQYF.

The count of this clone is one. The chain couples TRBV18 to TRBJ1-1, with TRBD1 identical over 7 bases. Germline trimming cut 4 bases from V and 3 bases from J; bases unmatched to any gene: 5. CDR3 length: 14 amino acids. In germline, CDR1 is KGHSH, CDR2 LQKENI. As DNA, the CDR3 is TGTGCCAGCTCACTCAACCAGGGGGACACTGAAGCTTTCTTT. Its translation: CASSLNQGDTEAFF.

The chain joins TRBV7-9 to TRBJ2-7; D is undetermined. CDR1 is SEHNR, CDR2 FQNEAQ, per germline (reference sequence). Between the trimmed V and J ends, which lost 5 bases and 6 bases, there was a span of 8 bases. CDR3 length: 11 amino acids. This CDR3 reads CASSVLGEQYF. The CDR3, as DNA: TGTGCCAGCAGCGTTTTGGGCGAGCAGTACTTC.

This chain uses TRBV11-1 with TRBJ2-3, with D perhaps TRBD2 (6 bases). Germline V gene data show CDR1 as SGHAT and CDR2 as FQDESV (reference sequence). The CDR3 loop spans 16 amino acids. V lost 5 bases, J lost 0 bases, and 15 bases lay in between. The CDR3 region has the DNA TGTGCCAGCAGCCCGGGACTGTACTCTAGCACAGATACGCAGTATTTT. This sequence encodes CASSPGLYSSTDTQYF.

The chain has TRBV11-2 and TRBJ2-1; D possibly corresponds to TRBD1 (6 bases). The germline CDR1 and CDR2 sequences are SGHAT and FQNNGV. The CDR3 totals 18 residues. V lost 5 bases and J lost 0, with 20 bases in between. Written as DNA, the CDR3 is TGTGCCAGCAGCGTTAGTGGGACATGGGGGAGCTCCTACAATGAGCAGTTCTTC. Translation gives CASSVSGTWGSSYNEQFF.

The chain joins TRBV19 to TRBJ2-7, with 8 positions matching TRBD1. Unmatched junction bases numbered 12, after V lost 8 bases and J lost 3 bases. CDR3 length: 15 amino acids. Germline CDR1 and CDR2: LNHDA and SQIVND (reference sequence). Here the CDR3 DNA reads TGTGCCAGTTCGACGGTCGGGACAGGCATCTACGAGCAGTACTTC. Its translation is CASSTVGTGIYEQYF.

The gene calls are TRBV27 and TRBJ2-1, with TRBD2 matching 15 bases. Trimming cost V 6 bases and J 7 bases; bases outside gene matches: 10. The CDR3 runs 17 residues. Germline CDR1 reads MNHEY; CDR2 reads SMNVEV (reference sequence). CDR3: CASRLLGLAGGDNEQFF. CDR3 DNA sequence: TGTGCCAGCAGGTTGCTAGGACTAGCGGGAGGGGATAATGAGCAGTTCTTC.

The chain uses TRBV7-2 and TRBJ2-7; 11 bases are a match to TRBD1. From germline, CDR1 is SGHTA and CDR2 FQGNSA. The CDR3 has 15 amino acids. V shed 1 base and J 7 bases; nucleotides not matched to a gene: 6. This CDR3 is CASSLVGTGGGEQYF. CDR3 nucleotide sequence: TGTGCCAGCAGCTTAGTAGGGACAGGGGGAGGTGAGCAGTACTTC.

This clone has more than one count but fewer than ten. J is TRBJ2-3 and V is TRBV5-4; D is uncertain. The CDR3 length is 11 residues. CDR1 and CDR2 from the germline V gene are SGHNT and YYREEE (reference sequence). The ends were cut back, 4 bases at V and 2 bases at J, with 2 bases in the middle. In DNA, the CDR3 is TGTGCCAGCAGCGTCACAGATACGCAGTATTTT. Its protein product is CASSVTDTQYF.

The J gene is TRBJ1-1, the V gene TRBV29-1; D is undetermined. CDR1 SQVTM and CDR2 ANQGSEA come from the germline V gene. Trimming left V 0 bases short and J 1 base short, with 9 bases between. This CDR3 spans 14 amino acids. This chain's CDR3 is CSVEDRNKNTEAFF. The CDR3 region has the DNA TGCAGCGTTGAAGATCGAAACAAGAACACTGAAGCTTTCTTT.

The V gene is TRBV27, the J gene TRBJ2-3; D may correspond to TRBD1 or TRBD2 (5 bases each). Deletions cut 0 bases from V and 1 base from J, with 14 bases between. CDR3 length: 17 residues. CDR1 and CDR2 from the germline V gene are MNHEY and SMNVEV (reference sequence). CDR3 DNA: TGTGCCAGCAGTTTATCGCGCCCGGGACGGCGCACAGATACGCAGTATTTT. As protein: CASSLSRPGRRTDTQYF.

The CDR3 nucleotides are TGTGCCACTCAGGAGGGGGGTAACTATGGCTACACCTTC. Protein: CATQEGGNYGYTF. The V gene is TRBV2, the J gene TRBJ1-2; TRBD1 might be the D (6 bases). This CDR3 spans 13 amino acids. CDR1 and CDR2 from the germline V gene are SNHLY and FYNNEI. Trimming removed 10 bases from V and 1 base from J, with 13 bases in between.

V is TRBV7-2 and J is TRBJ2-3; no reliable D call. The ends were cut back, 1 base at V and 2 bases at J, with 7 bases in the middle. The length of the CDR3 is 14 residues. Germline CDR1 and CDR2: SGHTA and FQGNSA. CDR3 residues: CASSLGIVTDTQYF. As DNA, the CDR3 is TGTGCCAGCAGCTTAGGTATCGTCACAGATACGCAGTATTTT.

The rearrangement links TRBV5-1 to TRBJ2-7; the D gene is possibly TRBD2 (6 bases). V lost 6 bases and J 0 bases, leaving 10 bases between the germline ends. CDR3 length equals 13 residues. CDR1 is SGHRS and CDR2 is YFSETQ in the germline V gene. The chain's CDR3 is CASKDSGSYEQYF. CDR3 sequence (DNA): TGCGCCAGCAAGGATAGCGGCTCCTACGAGCAGTACTTC.

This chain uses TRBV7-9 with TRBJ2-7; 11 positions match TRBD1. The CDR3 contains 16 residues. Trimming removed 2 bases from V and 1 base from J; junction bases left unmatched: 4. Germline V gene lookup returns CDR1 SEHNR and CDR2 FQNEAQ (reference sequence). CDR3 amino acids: CASSLIGDRGSYEQYF. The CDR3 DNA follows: TGTGCCAGCAGCTTAATCGGGGACAGGGGGTCCTACGAGCAGTACTTC.

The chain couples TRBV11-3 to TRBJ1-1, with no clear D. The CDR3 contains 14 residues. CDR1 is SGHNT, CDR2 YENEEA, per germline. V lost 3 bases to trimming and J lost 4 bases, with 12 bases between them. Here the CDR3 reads CASSLSGLSTEAFF. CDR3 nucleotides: TGTGCCAGCAGCTTGAGCGGGTTGAGCACTGAAGCTTTCTTT.

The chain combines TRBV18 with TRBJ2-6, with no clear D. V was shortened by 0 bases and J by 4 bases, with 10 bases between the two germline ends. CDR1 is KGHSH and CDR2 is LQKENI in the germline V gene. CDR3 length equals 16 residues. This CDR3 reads CASSPPGSLGANVLTF. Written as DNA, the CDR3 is TGTGCCAGCTCACCACCTGGATCCCTGGGGGCCAACGTCCTGACTTTC.

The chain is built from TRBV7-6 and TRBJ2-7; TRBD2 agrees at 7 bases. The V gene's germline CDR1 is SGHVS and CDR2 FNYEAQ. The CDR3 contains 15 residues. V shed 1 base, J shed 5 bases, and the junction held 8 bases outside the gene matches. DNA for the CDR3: TGTGCCAGCAGCTTAGGGAGCGGGACGTCCGACGAGCAGTACTTC. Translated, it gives CASSLGSGTSDEQYF. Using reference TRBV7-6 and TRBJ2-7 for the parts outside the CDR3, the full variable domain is GAGVSQSPRYKVTKRGQDVALRCDPISGHVSLYWYRQALGQGPEFLTYFNYEAQQDKSGLPNDRFSAERPEGSISTLTIQRTEQRDSAMYRCASSLGSGTSDEQYFGPGTRLTVT.